This T cell receptor beta chain appears in the sequencing data of a study of blood T cells in healthy people across ages. Study results and caveats: Naive and antigen-experienced cells could not be conclusively compared, given unsorted PBMCs.

With respect to this clonotype: Antigen: not known.

A second PCR, run for about 6 to 12 cycles, used a sample-barcoded 5' primer plus a J-beta primer mix. Unique molecular identifiers of 12 random nucleotides labeled each cDNA. TCRdb reanalysed the 5' RACE reads using MiXCR and keeps one entry per CDR3 protein. Counted here are around 790,000 distinct CDR3 sequences, more than 40% occurring once; the ten biggest clones make up 15% to 25%. Every sample had a minimum of 6 million PBMCs isolated. This CDR3 region has 15 residues. V was shortened by 0 bases and J by 4 bases, with 12 bases between the two germline ends. Germline V CDR1 and CDR2: SGDLS, YYNGEE.

The clonotype comes from a man aged 55 to 69 in good health. This chain connects TRBV9 to TRBJ2-3; D might be TRBD1 (5 bases). The specimen sequenced was blood. DNA of the CDR3: TGTGCCAGCAGCGTAGATGGGGCCGGAGCAGATACGCAGTATTTT. It codes for CASSVDGAGADTQYF.